This TCR beta chain was sequenced during a study of molecular identifiers for immune sequencing clone quantification. Study information: Four portions were sequenced after RNA from roughly 21,000 or 96,000 naive CD8 cells was split five ways in replicates. General observations from the study: Underestimation of highly expanded clone sizes could arise where identical TCR molecules share a barcode.

As previously described, bulk TCR libraries were made using listed TCR primers. From the PCR reads, TCRdb called clonotypes with MiXCR, one entry per CDR3 protein. This table has about 640,000 distinct CDR3 sequences, about 20% appearing once. Many counts were recorded for this clonotype. Its antigen is currently unknown. Germline V gene sequence: CDR1 MDHEN, CDR2 SYDVKM. The trim removed 4 bases at V and 3 bases at J, leaving 13 bases unmatched. This CDR3 is built from 17 residues. This receptor was identified in a human donor in good health. Some libraries in this study had Jurkat cell RNA spiked in. V is TRBV28 and J is TRBJ2-3; TRBD2 matches at 7 bases. The sample comprised naive CD8+ T cells from blood, with Jurkat cell RNA spiked in. This sample's subset: FACS-sorted CD8+CD4-CCR7+CD45RA+ naive T cells. CDR3 sequence: CASSSLLRAGVTDTQYF. The CDR3 nucleotides read TGTGCCAGCAGTTCCCTTCTTCGGGCGGGAGTTACAGATACGCAGTATTTT. Drawing the rest from reference TRBV28 and TRBJ2-3, the complete variable domain is DVKVTQSSRYLVKRTGEKVFLECVQDMDHENMFWYRQDPGLGLRLIYFSYDVKMKEKGDIPEGYSVSREKKERFSLILESASTNQTSMYLCASSSLLRAGVTDTQYFGPGTRLTVL.